The present TCR beta chain was sequenced within a study of cytomegalovirus exposure and HLA in healthy donors. Study information: The 120 or so validation repertoires used a platform that matched the one used for the 600 to 750 first-cohort repertoires, as a later analysis reported. Study observations and caveats: The CMV antigen specificity of a few CMV-associated chains was confirmed through in vitro analysis. Many donors shared some public TCRs, even though most TCR sequences were rare. Reported results showed that the classifier diagnosed cytomegalovirus status with high specificity and sensitivity.

The CDR3 is 14 amino acids. In germline, CDR1 is MNHNY, CDR2 SVGAGI (reference sequence). V lost 1 base and J lost 1, with 7 bases in between. The protocol was immunoSEQ multiplex PCR, while the TCRdb copy is restricted to in-frame clones and leaves out a portion. The table shows fewer than 150,000 clones, with approximately 80% occurring only once. To note about this clone: No antigen is known for it.

The sample was PBMCs. The receptor was isolated from a man between 25 and 39 years old in good health and CMV-seropositive. The chain has TRBV6-6 and TRBJ1-1; D may be TRBD1 (5 bases). The CDR3 region has the DNA TGTGCCAGCAGTTACTTAGGACAGAACACTGAAGCTTTCTTT. Translating gives CASSYLGQNTEAFF.